This TCR beta chain appears in the sequencing data of a study of beta chain features in type 1 diabetes. Study-wide points: Type 1 diabetes patients had moderately but significantly shorter TCRB CDR3s in all four CD4+ subsets. Naive, central memory and regulatory TCRB repertoires appeared more similar among patients than healthy donors. Because the template was cDNA, high-expressing cells might be over-represented. VDJ junctions from type 1 diabetes patients carried fewer insertions and larger deletions.

This CDR3 has 12 residues. Trimming stripped 4 bases from V and 2 bases from J, with 6 bases between. Germline values: CDR1 GTSNPN, CDR2 SVGIG (reference sequence). Of the isolated RNA, all was reverse transcribed, and so the sequenced material was expressed TCRB transcripts. The method was immunoSEQ multiplex PCR; TCRdb's version includes in-frame clones alone and lacks a portion of them. The sample has more than 250,000 clones, 20% to 25% seen once; the top ten hold about 0.012%. This clone was picked up a small number of times. The antigen remains unidentified. The gene calls are TRBV30 and TRBJ1-3; the D gene is possibly TRBD1 (6 bases). The specimen was naive CD4+ T cells from blood. This TCR derives from a woman in her twenties or thirties with type 1 diabetes. CDR3 amino acids: CAWNRAGNTIYF. CDR3 DNA: TGTGCCTGGAACAGGGCTGGAAACACCATATATTTT.